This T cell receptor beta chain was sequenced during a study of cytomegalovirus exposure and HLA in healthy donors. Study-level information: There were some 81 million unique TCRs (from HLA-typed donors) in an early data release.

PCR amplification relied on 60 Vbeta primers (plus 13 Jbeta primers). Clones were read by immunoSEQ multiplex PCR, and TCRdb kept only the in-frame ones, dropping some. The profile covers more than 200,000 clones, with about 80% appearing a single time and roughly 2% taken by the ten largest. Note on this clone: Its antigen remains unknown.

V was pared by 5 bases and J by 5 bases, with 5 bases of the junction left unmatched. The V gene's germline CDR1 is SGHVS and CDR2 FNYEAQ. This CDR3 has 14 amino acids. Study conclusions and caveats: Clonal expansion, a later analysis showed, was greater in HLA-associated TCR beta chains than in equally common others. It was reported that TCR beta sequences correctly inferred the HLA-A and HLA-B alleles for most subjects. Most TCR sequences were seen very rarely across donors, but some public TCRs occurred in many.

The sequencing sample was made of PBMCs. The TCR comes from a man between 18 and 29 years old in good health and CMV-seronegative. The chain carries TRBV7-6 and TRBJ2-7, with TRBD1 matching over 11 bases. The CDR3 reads CASSVGQGVNEQYF. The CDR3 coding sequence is TGTGCCAGCAGCGTGGGACAGGGGGTTAACGAGCAGTACTTC.